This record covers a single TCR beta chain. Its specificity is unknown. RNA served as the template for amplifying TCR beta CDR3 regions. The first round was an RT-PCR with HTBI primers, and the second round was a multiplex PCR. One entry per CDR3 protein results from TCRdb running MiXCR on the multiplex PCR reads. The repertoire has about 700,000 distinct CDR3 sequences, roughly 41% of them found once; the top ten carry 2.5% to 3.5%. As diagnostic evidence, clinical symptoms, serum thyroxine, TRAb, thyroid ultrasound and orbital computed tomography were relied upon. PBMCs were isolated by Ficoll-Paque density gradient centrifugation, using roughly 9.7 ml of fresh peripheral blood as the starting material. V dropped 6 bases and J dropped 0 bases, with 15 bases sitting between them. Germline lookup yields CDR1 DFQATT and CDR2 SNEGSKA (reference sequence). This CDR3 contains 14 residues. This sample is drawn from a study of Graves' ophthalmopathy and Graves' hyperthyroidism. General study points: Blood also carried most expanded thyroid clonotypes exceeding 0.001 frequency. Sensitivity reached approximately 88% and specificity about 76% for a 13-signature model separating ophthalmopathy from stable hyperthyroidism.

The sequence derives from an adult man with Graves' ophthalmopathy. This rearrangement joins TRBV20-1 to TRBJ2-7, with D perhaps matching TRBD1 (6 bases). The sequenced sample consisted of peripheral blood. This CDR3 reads CSASPGTYSYEQYF. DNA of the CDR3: TGCAGTGCCAGTCCCGGGACATACTCCTACGAGCAGTACTTC.